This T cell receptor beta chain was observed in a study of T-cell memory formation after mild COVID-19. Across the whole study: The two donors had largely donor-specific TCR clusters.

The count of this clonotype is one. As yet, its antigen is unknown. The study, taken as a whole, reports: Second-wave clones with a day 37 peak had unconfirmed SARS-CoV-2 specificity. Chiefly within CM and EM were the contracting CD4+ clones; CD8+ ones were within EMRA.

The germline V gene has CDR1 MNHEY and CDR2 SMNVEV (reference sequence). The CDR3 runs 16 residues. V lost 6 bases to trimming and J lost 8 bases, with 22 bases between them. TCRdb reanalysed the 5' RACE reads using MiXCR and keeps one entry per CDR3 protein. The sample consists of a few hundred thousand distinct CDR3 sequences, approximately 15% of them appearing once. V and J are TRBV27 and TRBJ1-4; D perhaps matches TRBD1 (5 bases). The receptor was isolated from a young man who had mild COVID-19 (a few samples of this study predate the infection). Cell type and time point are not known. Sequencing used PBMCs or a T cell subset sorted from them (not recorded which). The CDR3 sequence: CASSPMLGVSIEKLFF. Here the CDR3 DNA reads TGTGCCAGCAGCCCGATGTTGGGGGTATCCATCGAAAAACTGTTTTTT.